The rows below give T cell receptor beta chains drawn from one sample of a study of Ad26.COV2.S vaccination and SARS-CoV-2 variants. The assay was immunoSEQ multiplex PCR, and TCRdb's table has in-frame clones only and misses some. The sample shows approximately 90,000 clones, under 90% of them seen only once. The sequences come from peripheral blood, collected after recovery from COVID-19. The receptors originated from a human donor who had recovered from COVID-19. Both conserved end residues are part of each CDR3. D genes are given only for firm matches. A clone size is listed for some rows: how often the clone was seen (once, few, many), or a class if it is expanded.

V gene: TRBV19
D gene: NA
J gene: TRBJ2-7
clone size: NA
CDR3 protein: CASSVPGSTYEQYF
CDR3 DNA: TGTGCCAGTAGTGTCCCGGGCAGCACCTACGAGCAGTACTTC

V gene: TRBV7-2
D gene: NA
J gene: TRBJ2-7
clone size: few
CDR3 protein: CASSLAEGAGEQYF
CDR3 DNA: TGTGCCAGCAGCTTAGCGGAGGGGGCGGGGGAGCAGTACTTC

V gene: TRBV19
D gene: TRBD2
J gene: TRBJ2-1
clone size: NA
CDR3 protein: CASSPSGSSYNEQFF
CDR3 DNA: TGTGCCAGTAGTCCAAGCGGGAGCTCCTACAATGAGCAGTTCTTC

V gene: TRBV6-2/TRBV6-3
D gene: NA
J gene: TRBJ1-5
clone size: NA
CDR3 protein: CASSSSAYSNQPQHF
CDR3 DNA: TGTGCCAGCAGTTCGAGTGCGTATAGCAATCAGCCCCAGCATTTT

V gene: TRBV19
D gene: NA
J gene: TRBJ2-7
clone size: NA
CDR3 protein: CASSMGAVTYEQYF
CDR3 DNA: TGTGCCAGTAGTATGGGGGCAGTCACCTACGAGCAGTACTTC

V gene: TRBV10-2
D gene: TRBD1
J gene: TRBJ1-2
clone size: NA
CDR3 protein: CASGQEELNGYTF
CDR3 DNA: TGCGCCAGCGGACAGGAGGAGTTAAATGGCTACACCTTC

V gene: TRBV4-3
D gene: NA
J gene: TRBJ1-2
clone size: NA
CDR3 protein: CASSQDRYFGYTF
CDR3 DNA: TGCGCCAGCAGCCAAGACCGGTATTTTGGCTACACCTTC

V gene: TRBV28
D gene: NA
J gene: TRBJ2-5
clone size: NA
CDR3 protein: CASSPSGRSETQYF
CDR3 DNA: TGTGCCAGCAGTCCCTCGGGGCGGTCAGAGACCCAGTACTTC

V gene: TRBV7-2
D gene: NA
J gene: TRBJ1-2
clone size: many
CDR3 protein: CASSPFRGAGGYTF
CDR3 DNA: TGTGCCAGCAGCCCATTTAGAGGGGCAGGTGGCTACACCTTC

V gene: TRBV27
D gene: NA
J gene: TRBJ1-5
clone size: few
CDR3 protein: CASSSLNQPQHF
CDR3 DNA: TGTGCCAGCAGTTCCCTGAATCAGCCCCAGCATTTT

V gene: TRBV4-3
D gene: TRBD2
J gene: TRBJ2-3
clone size: NA
CDR3 protein: CASSQDSGSTDTQYF
CDR3 DNA: TGCGCCAGCAGCCAAGATAGCGGGAGCACAGATACGCAGTATTTT

V gene: TRBV7-2
D gene: TRBD2
J gene: TRBJ2-3
clone size: NA
CDR3 protein: CASSSLLAGGSTDTQYF
CDR3 DNA: TGTGCCAGCAGCTCGCTACTAGCGGGAGGTAGCACAGATACGCAGTATTTT

V gene: TRBV7-2
D gene: NA
J gene: TRBJ1-1
clone size: NA
CDR3 protein: CASSSAGRLTEAFF
CDR3 DNA: TGTGCCAGCAGCTCTGCGGGGCGCCTCACTGAAGCTTTCTTT

V gene: TRBV11-2
D gene: TRBD1
J gene: TRBJ2-7
clone size: NA
CDR3 protein: CASSLAGTAVYEQYF
CDR3 DNA: TGTGCCAGCAGCTTAGCCGGGACAGCAGTCTACGAGCAGTACTTC

V gene: TRBV7-9
D gene: TRBD1
J gene: TRBJ1-1
clone size: medium-sized
CDR3 protein: CASSFTGANTEAFF
CDR3 DNA: TGTGCCAGCAGCTTTACAGGGGCGAACACTGAAGCTTTCTTT

V gene: TRBV19
D gene: NA
J gene: TRBJ2-5
clone size: NA
CDR3 protein: CASSIGGRLETQYF
CDR3 DNA: TGTGCCAGTAGTATAGGAGGACGTTTAGAGACCCAGTACTTC

V gene: TRBV12-3/TRBV12-4
D gene: NA
J gene: TRBJ1-2
clone size: NA
CDR3 protein: CASSLQGVGYTF
CDR3 DNA: TGTGCCAGCAGTTTGCAGGGAGTCGGCTACACCTTC

V gene: TRBV13
D gene: NA
J gene: TRBJ1-1
clone size: once
CDR3 protein: CASSLYPLQVPRAFF
CDR3 DNA: TGTGCCAGCAGCTTATACCCTCTCCAGGTCCCTAGAGCTTTCTTT

V gene: TRBV6-9
D gene: NA
J gene: TRBJ1-5
clone size: NA
CDR3 protein: CASSYGCYSNQPQHF
CDR3 DNA: TGTGCCAGCAGTTACGGCTGTTATAGCAATCAGCCCCAGCATTTT

V gene: TRBV11-1
D gene: NA
J gene: TRBJ2-1
clone size: NA
CDR3 protein: CASSPNRVDEQFF
CDR3 DNA: TGTGCCAGCAGCCCAAACAGGGTCGATGAGCAGTTCTTC

V gene: TRBV5-4
D gene: TRBD2
J gene: TRBJ2-1
clone size: few
CDR3 protein: CASSLVREGYQFF
CDR3 DNA: TGTGCCAGCAGCTTGGTGCGGGAGGGCTACCAGTTCTTC

V gene: TRBV6-2/TRBV6-3
D gene: NA
J gene: TRBJ1-2
clone size: NA
CDR3 protein: CASSYRSGGGLYGYTF
CDR3 DNA: TGTGCCAGCAGTTACCGGTCCGGGGGCGGACTCTATGGCTACACCTTC

V gene: TRBV18
D gene: NA
J gene: TRBJ1-4
clone size: NA
CDR3 protein: CASSPLTGTNEKLFF
CDR3 DNA: TGTGCCAGCTCACCCCTAACAGGGACTAATGAAAAACTGTTTTTT

V gene: TRBV7-9
D gene: NA
J gene: TRBJ2-1
clone size: NA
CDR3 protein: CASSPPHGSDEQFF
CDR3 DNA: TGTGCCAGCAGCCCCCCGCACGGGAGCGATGAGCAGTTCTTC

V gene: TRBV15
D gene: NA
J gene: TRBJ2-5
clone size: NA
CDR3 protein: CATSSPPRVPYQETQYF
CDR3 DNA: TGTGCCACCAGCAGCCCCCCCCGCGTCCCGTACCAAGAGACCCAGTACTTC

V gene: TRBV3-1/TRBV3-2
D gene: NA
J gene: TRBJ1-6
clone size: NA
CDR3 protein: CASSQDGRPESSYNSPLHF
CDR3 DNA: TGTGCCAGCAGCCAAGACGGTCGCCCAGAAAGCTCCTATAATTCACCCCTCCACTTT

V gene: TRBV12-3/TRBV12-4
D gene: NA
J gene: TRBJ2-1
clone size: NA
CDR3 protein: CASRTDRENEQFF
CDR3 DNA: TGTGCCAGCAGAACGGACAGAGAGAATGAGCAGTTCTTC

V gene: TRBV27
D gene: NA
J gene: TRBJ2-1
clone size: NA
CDR3 protein: CASSLRITSSNEQFF
CDR3 DNA: TGTGCCAGCAGTTTAAGGATTACTAGCAGCAATGAGCAGTTCTTC

V gene: TRBV14
D gene: NA
J gene: TRBJ2-7
clone size: NA
CDR3 protein: CASSQPQDPYEQYF
CDR3 DNA: TGTGCCAGCAGCCAACCGCAGGACCCCTACGAGCAGTACTTC

V gene: TRBV23-1
D gene: NA
J gene: TRBJ1-1
clone size: few
CDR3 protein: CASSHDWENLGDTEAFF
CDR3 DNA: TGCGCCAGCAGTCACGACTGGGAGAACTTAGGGGACACTGAAGCTTTCTTT

V gene: TRBV6-2/TRBV6-3
D gene: TRBD1
J gene: TRBJ2-7
clone size: NA
CDR3 protein: CASSYDPTGGYEQYF
CDR3 DNA: TGTGCCAGCAGTTATGACCCGACAGGGGGTTACGAGCAGTACTTC

V gene: TRBV2
D gene: NA
J gene: TRBJ2-1
clone size: NA
CDR3 protein: CASSRVPLTNEQFF
CDR3 DNA: TGTGCCAGCAGCAGAGTACCATTGACCAATGAGCAGTTCTTC

V gene: TRBV9
D gene: TRBD2
J gene: TRBJ2-1
clone size: NA
CDR3 protein: CASSLTSGTEQFF
CDR3 DNA: TGTGCCAGCAGCTTGACTAGCGGGACTGAGCAGTTCTTC

V gene: TRBV28
D gene: NA
J gene: TRBJ1-6
clone size: NA
CDR3 protein: CASSSQVYSPLHF
CDR3 DNA: TGTGCCAGCAGCTCCCAGGTTTATTCACCCCTCCACTTT

V gene: TRBV11-3
D gene: TRBD1
J gene: TRBJ2-5
clone size: few
CDR3 protein: CASSNRGIEETQYF
CDR3 DNA: TGTGCCAGCAGCAACAGGGGTATTGAGGAGACCCAGTACTTC

V gene: TRBV18
D gene: NA
J gene: TRBJ1-1
clone size: NA
CDR3 protein: CASSGRDGDEAFF
CDR3 DNA: TGTGCCAGCTCAGGGCGAGACGGGGATGAAGCTTTCTTT

V gene: TRBV28
D gene: TRBD1
J gene: TRBJ2-2
clone size: NA
CDR3 protein: CASSLGQGVSGELFF
CDR3 DNA: TGTGCCAGCAGTTTGGGACAGGGGGTAAGCGGGGAGCTGTTTTTT

V gene: TRBV24-1
D gene: TRBD1
J gene: TRBJ2-7
clone size: NA
CDR3 protein: CATSDPTGGRGEQYF
CDR3 DNA: TGTGCCACCAGTGATCCCACAGGGGGCAGAGGCGAGCAGTACTTC

V gene: TRBV15
D gene: TRBD1
J gene: TRBJ2-7
clone size: NA
CDR3 protein: CATSSPGQGYEQYF
CDR3 DNA: TGTGCCACCAGCTCCCCGGGACAGGGATACGAGCAGTACTTC

V gene: TRBV5-1
D gene: NA
J gene: TRBJ2-7
clone size: NA
CDR3 protein: CASSPDSLGVEQYF
CDR3 DNA: TGCGCCAGCAGCCCGGACAGCCTCGGGGTCGAGCAGTACTTC

V gene: TRBV9
D gene: TRBD1
J gene: TRBJ1-6
clone size: NA
CDR3 protein: CASSVRDRNNSPLHF
CDR3 DNA: TGTGCCAGCAGCGTCCGGGACAGAAATAATTCACCCCTCCACTTT

V gene: TRBV11-3
D gene: NA
J gene: TRBJ2-1
clone size: once
CDR3 protein: CASSLDQGRAFSFF
CDR3 DNA: TGTGCCAGCAGCTTAGATCAAGGCAGGGCTTTCTCTTTCTTC

V gene: TRBV19
D gene: NA
J gene: TRBJ2-3
clone size: NA
CDR3 protein: CASEGSFSDTQYF
CDR3 DNA: TGTGCCAGTGAAGGAAGTTTTTCCGATACGCAGTATTTT

V gene: TRBV5-6
D gene: NA
J gene: TRBJ1-6
clone size: few
CDR3 protein: CASRSVGNSPLHF
CDR3 DNA: TGTGCCAGCAGGTCGGTGGGGAATTCACCCCTCCACTTT

V gene: TRBV29-1
D gene: NA
J gene: TRBJ2-2
clone size: NA
CDR3 protein: CSVRGRMGGELFF
CDR3 DNA: TGCAGCGTGAGGGGCCGTATGGGCGGGGAGCTGTTTTTT

V gene: TRBV7-2
D gene: TRBD1
J gene: TRBJ2-2
clone size: NA
CDR3 protein: CASSLQAGQGAGELFF
CDR3 DNA: TGTGCCAGCAGCTTACAGGCGGGACAGGGGGCCGGGGAGCTGTTTTTT

V gene: TRBV11-2
D gene: TRBD1
J gene: TRBJ2-3
clone size: NA
CDR3 protein: CASSLDPGGRGQDTQYF
CDR3 DNA: TGTGCCAGCAGCTTAGATCCAGGAGGCAGGGGGCAAGATACGCAGTATTTT

V gene: TRBV18
D gene: TRBD1
J gene: TRBJ2-3
clone size: NA
CDR3 protein: CASSPIRTGASTDTQYF
CDR3 DNA: TGTGCCAGCTCACCAATTCGGACAGGCGCTAGCACAGATACGCAGTATTTT

V gene: TRBV14
D gene: NA
J gene: TRBJ2-5
clone size: NA
CDR3 protein: CASSPRLEDQETQYF
CDR3 DNA: TGTGCCAGCAGCCCCAGACTAGAGGACCAAGAGACCCAGTACTTC

V gene: TRBV28
D gene: TRBD2
J gene: TRBJ2-7
clone size: NA
CDR3 protein: CASSPRLAGAAGYF
CDR3 DNA: TGTGCCAGCAGTCCACGACTAGCGGGAGCCGCGGGGTACTTC

V gene: TRBV27
D gene: NA
J gene: TRBJ2-3
clone size: NA
CDR3 protein: CASSWGDTQYF
CDR3 DNA: TGTGCCAGCAGTTGGGGGGATACGCAGTATTTT

V gene: TRBV11-2
D gene: TRBD1
J gene: TRBJ1-1
clone size: few
CDR3 protein: CASSSNRGGFEAFF
CDR3 DNA: TGTGCCAGCAGCTCGAACAGGGGGGGATTTGAAGCTTTCTTT